One and the same sample provided the 27 T cell receptor beta chains below, sequenced in a study of PD-L1 blockade in urothelial cancer. TCRdb's copy holds only in-frame clones and misses some; the assay was immunoSEQ multiplex PCR. The sample has just over 40,000 clones; approximately 85% are singletons. Time point denoted: peripheral blood 6 weeks after treatment start. The sample here was PBMCs, taken around atezolizumab (anti-PD-L1) treatment. The receptors were gathered from a man aged 65 to 85 with urothelial cancer.

V gene TRBV5-4 combines with J gene TRBJ2-2, with TRBD1 identical over 8 bases. The CDR3 covers 15 residues. Trimming cost V 4 bases and J 4 bases; bases outside gene matches: 6. Per the germline V gene, CDR1 is SGHNT and CDR2 is YYREEE (reference sequence). The DNA for the CDR3 is TGTGCCAGCAGCCACCGACAGGGGCCCACCGGGGAGCTGTTTTTT. It translates to CASSHRQGPTGELFF.

The chain links TRBV10-3 to TRBJ2-1, with 14 bases that match TRBD2. The V gene end was trimmed by 6 bases and the J gene end by 8 bases; junction bases not matched to a gene: 6. CDR1 and CDR2 from the germline V gene are ENHRY and SYGVKD. CDR3 length equals 15 residues. CDR3: CAIRSTSGRADEQFF. The CDR3 coding sequence is TGTGCCATCAGATCGACTAGCGGGAGGGCCGATGAGCAGTTCTTC.

The rearrangement uses TRBV11-3 and TRBJ2-1, with TRBD2 matching 10 bases. The junction had 6 bases not matched to a gene; V was cut back by 4 bases and J by 6 bases. CDR3 length: 15 residues. CDR1 is SGHNT, CDR2 YENEEA, per germline. The CDR3 DNA is TGTGCCAGCAGCTCCGAGCGGGAGGGCCGCAATGAGCAGTTCTTC. Protein: CASSSEREGRNEQFF.

The chain links TRBV28 to TRBJ2-7; possibly TRBD2 for D (6 bases). CDR1 MDHEN and CDR2 SYDVKM come from the germline V gene. Trimming pared 7 bases from V and 7 bases from J, leaving 20 bases between. The CDR3 totals 14 residues. This CDR3 is CASNTGTPPSEQYF. The CDR3 nucleotides are TGTGCCAGCAACACCGGGACTCCCCCGTCGGAGCAGTACTTC.

V is TRBV6-5 and J is TRBJ1-1, with D possibly matching TRBD1 (6 bases). CDR1 is MNHEY and CDR2 is SVGAGI in the germline V gene. Trimming cost V 2 bases and J 4 bases, with 8 bases left between them. The CDR3 covers 13 residues. The CDR3 is CASSYLQGTEAFF. CDR3 nucleotide sequence: TGTGCCAGCAGTTACCTACAGGGCACTGAAGCTTTCTTT.

The chain employs TRBV11-2 and TRBJ2-7; 14 nucleotides agree with TRBD2. Germline CDR1 is SGHAT and CDR2 is FQNNGV. Unmatched junction bases numbered 6, after V lost 1 base and J lost 1 base. This CDR3 region has 18 residues. CDR3 DNA: TGTGCCAGCAGCTTAGTGAGAGGGACTAGCGGGAGTTCCTACGAGCAGTACTTC. Protein: CASSLVRGTSGSSYEQYF. The full variable domain, its missing parts supplied by reference TRBV11-2 and TRBJ2-7, is EAGVAQSPRYKIIEKRQSVAFWCNPISGHATLYWYQQILGQGPKLLIQFQNNGVVDDSQLPKDRFSAERLKGVDSTLKIQPAKLEDSAVYLCASSLVRGTSGSSYEQYFGPGTRLTVT.

The V gene is TRBV10-3, the J gene TRBJ1-1, with a tentative D call TRBD1 (5 bases). Germline values: CDR1 ENHRY, CDR2 SYGVKD. CDR3 length equals 14 residues. Trimming removed 0 bases from V and 3 bases from J, with 8 bases in between. CDR3 loop: CAISESTGYTEAFF. CDR3 bases: TGTGCCATCAGTGAGTCTACAGGTTACACTGAAGCTTTCTTT.

The CDR3 nucleotides are TGTGCCAGCAGCCAGGGGGTAGCGGGAGTTGGTATTGGTGAGCAGTTCTTC. It yields the protein CASSQGVAGVGIGEQFF. The chain links TRBV14 to TRBJ2-1, with 9 bases aligning to TRBD2. Per the germline V gene, CDR1 is SGHDN and CDR2 is FVKESK. With V trimmed by 3 bases and J by 9 bases, 15 bases remained unmatched. The CDR3 has 17 residues. Full variable domain (rest looked up from reference TRBV14 and TRBJ2-1): EAGVTQFPSHSVIEKGQTVTLRCDPISGHDNLYWYRRVMGKEIKFLLHFVKESKQDESGMPNNRFLAERTGGTYSTLKVQPAELEDSGVYFCASSQGVAGVGIGEQFFGPGTRLTVL.

This chain links TRBV27 with TRBJ1-2; possibly TRBD1 for D (6 bases). Looked up from germline, CDR1 is MNHEY and CDR2 is SMNVEV (reference sequence). V dropped 6 bases and J dropped 1 base, with 12 bases sitting between them. This CDR3 is built from 14 residues. CDR3 bases: TGTGCCAGCAGGCCATCAGGGGTTAACTATGGCTACACCTTC. This encodes CASRPSGVNYGYTF.

The chain carries TRBV7-8 and TRBJ2-2; 10 bases match TRBD2. Per germline, CDR1 SGHVS and CDR2 FQNEAQ. The junction had 9 bases not matched to a gene; V was cut back by 5 bases and J by 0 bases. The CDR3 contains 18 residues. CDR3 coding DNA: TGTGCCAGCAGCCCCCGCTTAGCGGGAGGTTCGAACACCGGGGAGCTGTTTTTT. Translated: CASSPRLAGGSNTGELFF.

The J gene is TRBJ2-3, the V gene TRBV7-8; 9 bases align to TRBD2. V was clipped by 6 bases and J by 5 bases; unmatched bases: 12. The CDR3 loop spans 16 amino acids. Germline lookup yields CDR1 SGHVS and CDR2 FQNEAQ. The CDR3 region has the DNA TGTGCCAGCAGAGTGGGGCTAGCGGGGCCGAGAGATACGCAGTATTTT. Translated: CASRVGLAGPRDTQYF.

The chain combines TRBV19 with TRBJ1-1, with TRBD1 identical over 12 bases. The CDR3 runs 15 residues. Germline-derived CDR1 and CDR2 are LNHDA and SQIVND (reference sequence). With V trimmed by 6 bases and J by 3 bases, 5 bases remained unmatched. The CDR3 spells CASSRDRGQDTEAFF. The CDR3, as DNA: TGTGCCAGTAGCCGGGACAGGGGGCAGGACACTGAAGCTTTCTTT.

For the CDR3, the DNA is TGTGCCAGCTCACCTCCCGGGACAGCTACAACTAATGAAAAACTGTTTTTT. Its translation: CASSPPGTATTNEKLFF. The chain is built from TRBV18 and TRBJ1-4, with 7 bases identical to TRBD1. The CDR3 is made up of 17 amino acids. Unmatched junction bases numbered 7, after V lost 3 bases and J lost 0 bases. The germline V gene encodes CDR1 KGHSH and CDR2 LQKENI.

This sequence joins TRBV19 and TRBJ1-5; 9 bases map to TRBD1. Trimming cost V 6 bases and J 1 base; bases outside gene matches: 4. The germline CDR1 and CDR2 sequences are LNHDA and SQIVND (reference sequence). This CDR3 is 15 amino acids long. CDR3 bases: TGTGCCAGTAGGCCACAGGGGGCAAGCAATCAGCCCCAGCATTTT. It yields the protein CASRPQGASNQPQHF.

The gene calls are TRBV11-2 and TRBJ1-2; D is possibly TRBD1 (6 bases). The CDR3 length is 13 residues. Deletions cut 0 bases from V and 6 bases from J, with 8 bases between. CDR1 and CDR2 from the germline V gene are SGHAT and FQNNGV. CDR3 DNA: TGTGCCAGCAGCTTAGACAGGGGTAATGGCTACACCTTC. Translating gives CASSLDRGNGYTF. The variable domain in full, with the rest retrieved from reference TRBV11-2 and TRBJ1-2, is EAGVAQSPRYKIIEKRQSVAFWCNPISGHATLYWYQQILGQGPKLLIQFQNNGVVDDSQLPKDRFSAERLKGVDSTLKIQPAKLEDSAVYLCASSLDRGNGYTFGSGTRLTVV.

The chain carries TRBV7-7 and TRBJ2-3; 8 nucleotides align to TRBD2. The CDR3 has 13 amino acids. Germline-derived CDR1 and CDR2 are SSHAT and FNYEAQ (reference sequence). CDR3 sequence (DNA): TGTCCACCCCGGGAGCGGGGGACAGATACGCAGTATTTT. This encodes CPPRERGTDTQYF.

V and J are TRBV5-1 and TRBJ2-3; TRBD1 agrees at 9 bases. The V gene's germline CDR1 is SGHRS and CDR2 YFSETQ. V lost 4 bases to trimming and J lost 5 bases; unmatched junction nucleotides: 8. The CDR3 is made up of 15 amino acids. DNA for the CDR3: TGCGCCAGCAGCACGCGACAGGACAGGGGAGATACGCAGTATTTT. Translated: CASSTRQDRGDTQYF.

The rearrangement uses TRBV19 and TRBJ2-2, with D hard to call. The CDR3 runs 14 residues. Germline CDR1 and CDR2: LNHDA and SQIVND (reference sequence). Trimming pared 6 bases from V and 3 bases from J, leaving 11 bases between. The chain's CDR3 is CASRAVVDTGELFF. CDR3 coding DNA: TGTGCCAGTAGGGCGGTGGTTGACACCGGGGAGCTGTTTTTT.

The CDR3 here is CASSSRTSGSTDTQYF. The CDR3 DNA is TGTGCCAGCAGCTCCAGGACTAGCGGTAGCACAGATACGCAGTATTTT. This chain connects TRBV5-4 to TRBJ2-3, with 10 bases identical to TRBD2. CDR3 length: 16 residues. The junction had 4 bases not matched to a gene; V was cut back by 3 bases and J by 0 bases. Germline loops: CDR1 SGHNT, CDR2 YYREEE (reference sequence).

CDR3 loop: CASSVASGGDTQYF. Here the CDR3 DNA reads TGCGCCAGCAGTGTGGCTAGCGGTGGGGATACGCAGTATTTT. The rearrangement links TRBV10-2 to TRBJ2-3, with TRBD2 matching 7 bases. The V gene end was trimmed by 4 bases and the J gene end by 6 bases; junction bases not matched to a gene: 7. The CDR3 contains 14 residues. The germline V gene has CDR1 WSHSY and CDR2 SAAADI.

This chain links TRBV18 with TRBJ1-4, with D hard to call. CDR1 and CDR2 (germline): KGHSH, LQKENI. With 3 bases removed from V and 7 bases from J, the gap between germline ends came to 9 bases. CDR3 length equals 13 residues. In nucleotides, the CDR3 is TGTGCCAGCTCACCCAACCCAGGTGAAAAACTGTTTTTT. As protein: CASSPNPGEKLFF. Full variable domain (rest looked up from reference TRBV18 and TRBJ1-4): NAGVMQNPRHLVRRRGQEARLRCSPMKGHSHVYWYRQLPEEGLKFMVYLQKENIIDESGMPKERFSAEFPKEGPSILRIQQVVRGDSAAYFCASSPNPGEKLFFGSGTQLSVL.

The genes are TRBV6-4 and TRBJ2-1, with 13 positions matching TRBD2. The CDR3 sequence is 15 residues long. J was trimmed by 8 bases and V by 4 bases; bases with no gene match: 5. Germline V gives CDR1 MRHNA, CDR2 SNTAGT. The CDR3 DNA follows: TGTGCCAGCAGTGTTCTCGGACTAGCGGGAGATGAGCAGTTCTTC. It translates to CASSVLGLAGDEQFF.

This clone was recorded only once. The chain has TRBV28 and TRBJ1-3; D unresolved. V shed 6 bases and J shed 0 bases, with 12 bases lying between them. CDR3 length: 15 amino acids. Germline lookup yields CDR1 MDHEN and CDR2 SYDVKM. The CDR3 sequence: CASSETPTSGNTIYF. DNA for the CDR3: TGTGCCAGCAGCGAGACACCGACCTCTGGAAACACCATATATTTT. Combining the CDR3 with reference TRBV28 and TRBJ1-3 gives the whole variable domain DVKVTQSSRYLVKRTGEKVFLECVQDMDHENMFWYRQDPGLGLRLIYFSYDVKMKEKGDIPEGYSVSREKKERFSLILESASTNQTSMYLCASSETPTSGNTIYFGEGSWLTVV.

V gene TRBV7-2 combines with J gene TRBJ2-4; TRBD2 is a possible D gene (5 bases). Germline V lookup: CDR1 SGHTA, CDR2 FQGNSA. The germline V and J ends were trimmed by 0 bases and 8 bases, with 11 bases remaining between them. The CDR3 runs 14 residues. This CDR3 is CASSLAAGSDIQYF. The CDR3 nucleotides read TGTGCCAGCAGCTTAGCTGCGGGCTCAGACATTCAGTACTTC.

This chain joins TRBV19 and TRBJ1-5; D unclear. Germline CDR1 is LNHDA and CDR2 is SQIVND (reference sequence). V was pared by 3 bases and J by 7 bases, with 10 bases between. CDR3 length: 13 residues. The CDR3 here is CASSIDTRQPQHF. The CDR3 DNA reads TGTGCCAGTAGTATCGACACGCGACAGCCCCAGCATTTT.

The chain couples TRBV18 to TRBJ1-2; tentative D call: TRBD1 (6 bases). Germline CDR1 KGHSH, CDR2 LQKENI. CDR3 size: 14 residues. V was cut by 3 bases and J by 2 bases, with 10 bases left in between. CDR3 amino acids: CASSPWTENYGYTF. CDR3 bases: TGTGCCAGCTCACCCTGGACAGAAAACTATGGCTACACCTTC.

This clone was recorded once. The J gene is TRBJ2-3, the V gene TRBV6-1, with D perhaps TRBD2 (5 bases). Between the trimmed V and J ends, which lost 6 bases and 2 bases, there was a span of 12 bases. The CDR3 has 14 residues. Germline-derived CDR1 and CDR2 are MNHNS and SASEGT. CDR3 sequence (DNA): TGTGCCAGCAGGGACTCATCTGCCACAGATACGCAGTATTTT. Amino acid sequence: CASRDSSATDTQYF.